One and the same sample provided the 30 T cell receptor beta chains below, sequenced in a study of blood T cell repertoires in COVID-19. The method was immunoSEQ multiplex PCR; TCRdb's version includes in-frame clones alone and lacks a portion of them. The sample lists roughly 150,000 clones; around 82% were seen once. Sequencing was performed on PBMCs or T cells enriched from blood (not recorded which). The receptors come from a man aged 35-49 years who had recovered from COVID-19.

The chain joins TRBV3-1 (or the pseudogene TRBV3-2) to TRBJ1-3; TRBD1 matches at 7 bases. The V gene's germline CDR1 is LGHDT and CDR2 YNNKEL (reference sequence). The CDR3 has 17 amino acids. The V segment lost 3 bases and the J segment 2 bases; nucleotides outside the gene matches: 10. The CDR3 region is CASSHSLETGAGNTIYF. The CDR3 region has the DNA TGTGCCAGCAGCCATTCTTTAGAAACAGGGGCTGGAAACACCATATATTTT.

CDR3 in DNA: TGTGCCAGCAGTCTTACGGGCTACAGGGTACCAGGGGGCACTGAAGCTTTCTTT. Translation: CASSLTGYRVPGGTEAFF. V gene TRBV6-6 combines with J gene TRBJ1-1; TRBD1 agrees at 7 bases. V lost 5 bases to trimming and J lost 4 bases; unmatched junction nucleotides: 19. Germline V gives CDR1 MNHNY, CDR2 SVGAGI (reference sequence). This CDR3 comprises 18 residues.

This clone showed up just a few times. The V and J genes are TRBV7-9 and TRBJ1-1, with a weak D call TRBD1 (6 bases). Germline assignment: CDR1 SEHNR and CDR2 FQNEAQ (reference sequence). V dropped 5 bases and J dropped 3 bases, with 13 bases sitting between them. The CDR3 is 14 residues long. The CDR3 protein is CASSLWEGDTEAFF. The CDR3 nucleotides read TGTGCCAGCAGCCTTTGGGAGGGGGACACTGAAGCTTTCTTT.

This clone has more than one count but fewer than ten. The chain employs TRBV2 and TRBJ1-2, with D possibly matching TRBD1 (5 bases). From germline, CDR1 is SNHLY and CDR2 FYNNEI. V was pared by 0 bases and J by 5 bases, with 22 bases between. The CDR3 runs to 18 residues. CDR3 region: CASSEALTFSGGWYGYTF. The CDR3 region has the DNA TGTGCCAGCAGTGAAGCGCTTACGTTCTCGGGGGGGTGGTATGGCTACACCTTC.

The chain recombines TRBV27 with TRBJ2-3; D might be TRBD2 (6 bases). The CDR3 consists of 15 residues. V was shortened by 5 bases and J by 3 bases, with 15 bases between the two germline ends. Germline CDR1 and CDR2: MNHEY and SMNVEV (reference sequence). The CDR3 spells CASSVEGRGTDTQYF. CDR3 nucleotide sequence: TGTGCCAGCAGTGTGGAGGGGCGCGGGACAGATACGCAGTATTTT.

This rearrangement joins TRBV7-9 to TRBJ1-1, with D maybe TRBD1 (6 bases). From germline, CDR1 is SEHNR and CDR2 FQNEAQ (reference sequence). Trimming cost V 0 bases and J 0 bases, with 20 bases left between them. The CDR3 spans 19 residues. CDR3 DNA: TGTGCCAGCAGCTTAGCGATCGGGGGGCCTGGGCTCATGAACACTGAAGCTTTCTTT. Translated, it gives CASSLAIGGPGLMNTEAFF. Supplemented by reference TRBV7-9 and TRBJ1-1, the full variable domain reads DTGVSQNPRHKITKRGQNVTFRCDPISEHNRLYWYRQTLGQGPEFLTYFQNEAQLEKSRLLSDRFSAERPKGSFSTLEIQRTEQGDSAMYLCASSLAIGGPGLMNTEAFFGQGTRLTVV.

The CDR3 DNA reads as TGTGCCAGCAGGGGGACAGGGGGCGAATCAGATACGCAGTATTTT. It yields the protein CASRGTGGESDTQYF. The chain recombines TRBV6-6 with TRBJ2-3; 12 nucleotides line up with TRBD1. The V gene end was trimmed by 6 bases and the J gene end by 4 bases; junction bases not matched to a gene: 5. CDR1 and CDR2 (germline): MNHNY, SVGAGI (reference sequence). This CDR3 region has 15 residues.

The rearrangement joins TRBV7-8 to TRBJ1-2; TRBD1 matches at 10 bases. After removal of 2 bases from V and 2 bases from J, the junction contained 17 bases not matched to a gene. Germline CDR1 reads SGHVS; CDR2 reads FQNEAQ. CDR3 length equals 20 residues. DNA of the CDR3: TGTGCCAGCAGCTTACGGACCGGGGAAAGACAGGGGGCCCCAAACTATGGCTACACCTTC. Its protein is CASSLRTGERQGAPNYGYTF.

The J gene is TRBJ2-3, the V gene TRBV4-2; 12 positions match TRBD2. Germline V gene data show CDR1 as LGHNA and CDR2 as YNFKEQ. This CDR3 has 16 amino acids. With V trimmed by 6 bases and J by 0 bases, 4 bases remained unmatched. The CDR3 loop is CASSVTSGGSTDTQYF. The CDR3 coding sequence is TGTGCCAGCAGTGTGACTAGCGGGGGAAGCACAGATACGCAGTATTTT.

The rearrangement joins TRBV15 to TRBJ2-1, with 8 bases identical to TRBD1. The CDR3 sequence is 15 residues long. Germline values: CDR1 LNHNV, CDR2 YYDKDF (reference sequence). The V gene end was trimmed by 0 bases and the J gene end by 7 bases; junction bases not matched to a gene: 5. The CDR3 loop reads CATSRDPRGRNEQFF. In DNA form, the CDR3 reads TGTGCCACCAGCAGAGATCCCAGGGGGCGAAATGAGCAGTTCTTC.

The gene calls are TRBV4-1 and TRBJ1-5, with 7 bases aligning to TRBD1. CDR1 and CDR2 from the germline V gene are MGHRA and YSYEKL. V lost 2 bases to trimming and J lost 2 bases; unmatched junction nucleotides: 6. The CDR3 totals 16 residues. The CDR3 spells CASSQSGQAGNQPQHF. The CDR3 DNA follows: TGCGCCAGCAGCCAATCTGGACAGGCCGGCAATCAGCCCCAGCATTTT.

This chain links TRBV30 with TRBJ1-5, with 9 nucleotides matching TRBD1. Germline V lookup: CDR1 GTSNPN, CDR2 SVGIG (reference sequence). CDR3 size: 14 residues. The V gene end was trimmed by 1 base and the J gene end by 7 bases; junction bases not matched to a gene: 5. This CDR3 is CAWSEGQGAQPQHF. CDR3 nucleotide sequence: TGTGCCTGGAGTGAGGGACAGGGAGCACAGCCCCAGCATTTT.

The chain couples TRBV30 to TRBJ1-1; weak D call: TRBD1 (5 bases). CDR3 length: 16 residues. Germline CDR1 reads GTSNPN; CDR2 reads SVGIG (reference sequence). Trimming took 4 bases from V and 5 from J, leaving 23 bases between them. The CDR3 DNA is TGTGCCTGGATGAAACAGGTTCACCTCCCTAGTACTGAAGCTTTCTTT. Protein sequence: CAWMKQVHLPSTEAFF.

J is TRBJ2-1 and V is TRBV9; TRBD1 matches at 9 bases. Losses at the gene ends were 0 bases for V and 8 bases for J; bases not matched to a gene: 3. CDR1 and CDR2 from the germline V gene are SGDLS and YYNGEE. CDR3 length: 14 residues. The chain's CDR3 is CASSVGDRVDEQFF. Written as DNA, the CDR3 is TGTGCCAGCAGCGTAGGGGACAGGGTCGATGAGCAGTTCTTC.

This chain links TRBV13 with TRBJ1-2, with D unresolved. With 3 bases removed from V and 3 bases from J, the gap between germline ends came to 5 bases. Germline loops: CDR1 PRHDT, CDR2 FYEKMQ (reference sequence). This CDR3 region has 12 residues. CDR3 sequence reads: CASSFQYYGYTF. The DNA of the CDR3 is TGTGCCAGCAGCTTCCAGTACTATGGCTACACCTTC.

The chain recombines TRBV19 with TRBJ2-1; 7 bases fit TRBD2. Germline CDR1 LNHDA, CDR2 SQIVND (reference sequence). The CDR3 is made up of 13 amino acids. V was pared by 7 bases and J by 8 bases, with 8 bases of the junction left unmatched. CDR3 region: CASKPAGRDEQFF. As DNA, the CDR3 is TGTGCCAGTAAGCCAGCGGGGAGGGATGAGCAGTTCTTC.

This clone showed up just a few times. The chain is built from TRBV10-3 and TRBJ2-1; 10 bases line up with TRBD1. The CDR3 extends over 15 amino acids. V dropped 6 bases and J dropped 5; count of bases not matched to a gene: 7. Per the germline V gene, CDR1 is ENHRY and CDR2 is SYGVKD. Written as DNA, the CDR3 is TGTGCCATCAGAGAAGACAGGGGGCTCGACAATGAGCAGTTCTTC. Its translation: CAIREDRGLDNEQFF.

V and J are TRBV7-2 and TRBJ2-1; possible D gene TRBD2, 6 bases. The germline gives CDR1 SGHTA, CDR2 FQGNSA. The CDR3 extends over 15 amino acids. V was pared by 1 base and J by 7 bases, with 14 bases between. DNA of the CDR3: TGTGCCAGCAGCTTAGTAGCTAGCGCAGGGAATGAGCAGTTCTTC. It codes for CASSLVASAGNEQFF.

The chain recombines TRBV27 with TRBJ2-5, with TRBD1 matching 8 bases. Trimming removed 2 bases from V and 7 bases from J; junction bases left unmatched: 3. Germline values: CDR1 MNHEY, CDR2 SMNVEV (reference sequence). The CDR3 has 13 residues. The CDR3 spells CASSLSGQGTQYF. CDR3 sequence (DNA): TGTGCCAGCAGTTTAAGCGGACAGGGGACCCAGTACTTC.

V usage is TRBV6-5 and J usage is TRBJ1-2; tentatively, D is TRBD1 (6 bases). CDR1 and CDR2 from the germline V gene are MNHEY and SVGAGI. The V end lost 8 bases, the J end lost 0 bases, and 16 bases lay between the germline ends. The CDR3 loop spans 15 amino acids. The CDR3 bases are TGTGCCAGCCGGAGGACAGACCCTGCTAACTATGGCTACACCTTC. It translates to CASRRTDPANYGYTF.

The chain uses TRBV3-1 (or the pseudogene TRBV3-2) and TRBJ2-5; tentative D call: TRBD1 (5 bases). The germline V and J ends were trimmed by 2 bases and 1 base, with 8 bases remaining between them. The CDR3 extends over 14 amino acids. Germline V CDR1 and CDR2: LGHDT, YNNKEL (reference sequence). The CDR3 DNA sequence: TGTGCCAGCAGCCAAAGGGGCGGCCAAGAGACCCAGTACTTC. This encodes CASSQRGGQETQYF.

The chain has TRBV7-3 and TRBJ1-1; 8 bases align to TRBD1. The germline CDR1 and CDR2 sequences are SGHTA and FQGTGA. The CDR3 sequence is 14 residues long. V trimming: 2 bases; J trimming: 3 bases; junction bases outside the gene matches: 2. The DNA of the CDR3 is TGTGCCAGCAGCTTAGCGGGACAGGACACTGAAGCTTTCTTT. It codes for CASSLAGQDTEAFF.

This clone was seen a few times. This chain uses TRBV29-1 with TRBJ2-1, with D uncertain. Germline CDR1 and CDR2: SQVTM and ANQGSEA. CDR3 length equals 11 residues. V gave up 6 bases and J gave up 7 bases, with 10 bases separating them. CDR3 sequence reads: CSVETVNEQFF. In nucleotides, the CDR3 is TGCAGCGTCGAGACTGTAAATGAGCAGTTCTTC.

This clone was counted between two and nine times. The V and J genes are TRBV7-8 and TRBJ2-3, with no clear D. V shed 3 bases and J shed 1 base, with 11 bases lying between them. CDR1 is SGHVS and CDR2 is FQNEAQ in the germline V gene. The length of the CDR3 is 15 residues. The DNA of the CDR3 is TGTGCCAGCAGCTTGAGCACAGAGCGCACAGATACGCAGTATTTT. Its protein product is CASSLSTERTDTQYF.

V usage is TRBV5-4 and J usage is TRBJ1-1; 7 bases are shared with TRBD1. Germline CDR1 reads SGHNT; CDR2 reads YYREEE (reference sequence). The CDR3 is 14 amino acids. V gave up 4 bases and J gave up 4 bases; unmatched junction bases: 7. The CDR3 loop is CASSPTGSATEAFF. DNA for the CDR3: TGTGCCAGCAGCCCGACAGGGAGCGCCACTGAAGCTTTCTTT.

The V gene is TRBV21-1, the J gene TRBJ2-6; no check of the table's D call, TRBD2, against the DNA was made. TRBV21-1 is a known pseudogene. The CDR3 length is 19 residues. The CDR3 here is CASSSPYVRRGGGANVLTF. CDR3 nucleotide sequence: TGTGCCAGCAGCTCCCCGTACGTACGGAGAGGTGGTGGGGCCAACGTCCTGACTTTC.

This chain uses TRBV13 with TRBJ2-1; TRBD2 is a possible D gene (6 bases). In germline, CDR1 is PRHDT, CDR2 FYEKMQ (reference sequence). Deletions cut 3 bases from V and 4 bases from J, with 19 bases between. The CDR3 is 17 amino acids. In DNA, the CDR3 is TGTGCCAGCAGCTTGCAAACCGGGACTGGGGTTTACAATGAGCAGTTCTTC. Protein product: CASSLQTGTGVYNEQFF.

V gene TRBV27 combines with J gene TRBJ1-2, with 7 nucleotides matching TRBD1. The length of the CDR3 is 14 residues. Germline trimming cut 2 bases from V and 7 bases from J; bases unmatched to any gene: 7. CDR1 and CDR2 (germline): MNHEY, SMNVEV (reference sequence). The CDR3 is CASSLQIRGPGYTF. The CDR3 DNA follows: TGTGCCAGCAGTTTACAGATTAGGGGGCCTGGCTACACCTTC.

The chain links TRBV15 to TRBJ2-3; no clear D. CDR1 is LNHNV and CDR2 is YYDKDF in the germline V gene (reference sequence). This CDR3 has 14 residues. Deletions cut 0 bases from V and 6 bases from J, with 10 bases between. The CDR3 sequence is CATSRDYKEDTQYF. For the CDR3, the DNA is TGTGCCACCAGCAGAGATTATAAGGAGGATACGCAGTATTTT.

The chain has TRBV5-6 and TRBJ1-3; the D is unclear. V was pared by 0 bases and J by 0 bases, with 4 bases between. The CDR3 extends over 14 amino acids. The germline V gene encodes CDR1 SGHDT and CDR2 YYEEEE. The CDR3 DNA is TGTGCCAGCAGCTTGGACAGCTCTGGAAACACCATATATTTT. Encoded protein: CASSLDSSGNTIYF.